This T cell receptor beta chain stems from a study of technical replicates of blood from several donors (dated by TCRdb to 2017 to 2019). On this clone itself: Its antigen is currently not known. Within one base of it there is no much larger clone, and no base qualities were kept.

The germline V gene encodes CDR1 GTSNPN and CDR2 SVGIG (reference sequence). Trimming takes 4 bases off V and 0 bases off J; junction bases not matched to a gene: 6. From its cysteine to its phenylalanine, the CDR3 spans 16 amino acids. Here the CDR3 DNA is all that survives: 48 bases in frame from base 1. Receptor amplification or capture employed the immunoSEQ multiplex PCR assay. TCRdb re-hosts the immuneACCESS table, in-frame sequences only. Its copies lack some clones; in the studies checked, an unresolved V gene accounts for under half of them, and the cause for the rest is not known. This sample holds approximately 70,000 clones; about nine tenths were observed only once. The ten largest clones capture approximately 4.8% of the sample.

The chain employs TRBV30 and TRBJ2-6; 7 bases in the junction line up with TRBD1. The receptor's source is a human donor in good health. Some clones in this sample may be carry-over from other donors' samples. Material for sequencing was PBMCs. The CDR3 reads CAWTGQMLSGANVLTF. The sequenced DNA is TGTGCCTGGACGGGACAGATGCTCTCTGGGGCCAACGTCCTGACTTTC.